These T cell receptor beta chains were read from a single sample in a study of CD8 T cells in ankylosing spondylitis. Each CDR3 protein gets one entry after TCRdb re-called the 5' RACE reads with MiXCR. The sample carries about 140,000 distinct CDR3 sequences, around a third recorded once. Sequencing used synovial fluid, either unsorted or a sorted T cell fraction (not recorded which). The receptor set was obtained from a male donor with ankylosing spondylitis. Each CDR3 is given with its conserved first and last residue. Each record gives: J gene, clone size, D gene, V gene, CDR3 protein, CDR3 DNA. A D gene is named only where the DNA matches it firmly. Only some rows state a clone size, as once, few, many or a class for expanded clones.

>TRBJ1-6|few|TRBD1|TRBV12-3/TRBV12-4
CASNLGGQGNSPLHF
TGTGCCAGCAACCTAGGAGGACAGGGGAATTCACCCCTCCACTTT
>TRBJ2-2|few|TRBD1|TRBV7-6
CASSTRDRGTGELFF
TGTGCCAGCAGCACCCGGGACAGAGGAACCGGGGAGCTGTTTTTT
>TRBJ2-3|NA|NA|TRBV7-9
CASSSFGGSGDTQYF
TGTGCCAGCAGCTCCTTCGGGGGTTCCGGAGATACGCAGTATTTT
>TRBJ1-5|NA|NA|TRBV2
CASRESLGSGNQPQHF
TGTGCCAGCAGAGAAAGCCTGGGTTCGGGCAATCAGCCCCAGCATTTT
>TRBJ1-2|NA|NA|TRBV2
CASIRTQGRDSGGYTF
TGTGCCAGCATTCGAACGCAGGGGCGGGACTCTGGGGGCTACACCTTC
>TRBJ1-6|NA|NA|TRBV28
CASSFALGGPNSPLHF
TGTGCCAGCAGTTTCGCCCTGGGGGGCCCAAATTCACCCCTCCACTTT
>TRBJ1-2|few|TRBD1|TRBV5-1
CASMPGTGYGYTF
TGCGCCAGCATGCCCGGGACAGGGTATGGCTACACCTTC
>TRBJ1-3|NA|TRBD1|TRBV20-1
CSAARDSSGNTIYF
TGCAGTGCCGCCCGGGACAGCTCTGGAAACACCATATATTTT
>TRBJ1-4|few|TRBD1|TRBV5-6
CASSSRTGNVF
TGTGCCAGCAGCTCACGGACAGGGAACGTTTTT
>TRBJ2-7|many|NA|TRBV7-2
CASSLGDTYEQYF
TGTGCCAGCAGCTTAGGGGACACCTACGAGCAGTACTTC
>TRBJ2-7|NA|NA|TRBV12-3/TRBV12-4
CASSLDPMEQYF
TGTGCCAGCAGTTTGGACCCCATGGAGCAGTACTTC
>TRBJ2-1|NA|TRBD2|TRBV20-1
CSARTSGGLYNEQFF
TGCAGTGCTAGGACTAGCGGGGGTCTCTACAATGAGCAGTTCTTC
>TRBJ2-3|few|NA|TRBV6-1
CASRRAGYLTDTQYF
TGTGCCAGCAGGAGAGCGGGTTACCTCACAGATACGCAGTATTTT
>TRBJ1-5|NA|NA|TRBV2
CASSAGDYQPQHF
TGTGCCAGCAGTGCAGGGGATTATCAGCCCCAGCATTTT
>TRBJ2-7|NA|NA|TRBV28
CASSKRTPYEQYF
TGTGCCAGCAGTAAACGGACACCTTACGAGCAGTACTTC
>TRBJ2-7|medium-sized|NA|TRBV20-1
CSAREQEGEQYF
TGCAGTGCTAGAGAACAAGAAGGGGAGCAGTACTTC
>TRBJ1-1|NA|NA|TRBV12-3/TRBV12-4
CASSLAGGNTEAFF
TGTGCCAGCAGTTTAGCCGGTGGGAACACTGAAGCTTTCTTT
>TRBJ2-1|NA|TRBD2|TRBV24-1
CATSDRPSGRAFRYNEQFF
TGTGCCACCAGTGACCGTCCTAGCGGGAGGGCCTTTCGCTACAATGAGCAGTTCTTC
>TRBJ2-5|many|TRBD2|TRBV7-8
CASSFYGGGWKETQYF
TGTGCCAGCAGCTTTTATGGCGGGGGGTGGAAAGAGACCCAGTACTTC
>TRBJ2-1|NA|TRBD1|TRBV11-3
CASSYDGTGGNEQFF
TGTGCCAGCAGCTACGACGGGACAGGGGGCAATGAGCAGTTCTTC
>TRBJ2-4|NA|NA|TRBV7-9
CASSSLLPGPKNIQYF
TGTGCCAGCAGCTCACTATTACCGGGCCCAAAAAACATTCAGTACTTC
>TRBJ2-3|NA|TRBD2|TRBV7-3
CASSLIPNTGASSGRADTQYF
TGTGCCAGCAGCTTAATCCCAAACACCGGGGCCTCTAGCGGGAGGGCAGATACGCAGTATTTT
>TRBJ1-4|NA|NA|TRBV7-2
CASSRAGKASELFF
TGTGCCAGCAGCCGAGCGGGGAAGGCCTCTGAACTGTTTTTT
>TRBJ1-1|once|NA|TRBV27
CASSFWGGGTEAFF
TGTGCCAGCAGTTTCTGGGGTGGGGGCACTGAAGCTTTCTTT
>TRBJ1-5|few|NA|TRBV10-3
CAMAADTGQPQHF
TGTGCCATGGCCGCGGACACCGGTCAGCCCCAGCATTTT
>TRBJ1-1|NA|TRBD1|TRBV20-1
CSARDRGSHEAFF
TGCAGTGCTAGGGACAGGGGGAGCCATGAAGCTTTCTTT